This record covers a single TCR beta chain. Measured with immunoSEQ multiplex PCR; TCRdb has only the in-frame clones, and not every one. The table shows 65,000 to 80,000 clones, with 86% occurring only once. This sample is part of a study of blood T cell repertoires in COVID-19. Study context: Sites in the United States, Italy and Spain provided acute and convalescent COVID-19 samples.

The sequenced material came from peripheral blood. This receptor was identified in a young man with acute or convalescent COVID-19.

The CDR3 loop is CASSTGTSGGTDTQYF. DNA for the CDR3: TGCGCCAGCAGCACCGGGACTAGCGGGGGCACAGATACGCAGTATTTT. J is TRBJ2-3 and V is TRBV5-1; 13 nucleotides align to TRBD2. This CDR3 spans 16 amino acids. Per the germline V gene, CDR1 is SGHRS and CDR2 is YFSETQ. Losses at the gene ends were 4 bases for V and 1 base for J; bases not matched to a gene: 3.